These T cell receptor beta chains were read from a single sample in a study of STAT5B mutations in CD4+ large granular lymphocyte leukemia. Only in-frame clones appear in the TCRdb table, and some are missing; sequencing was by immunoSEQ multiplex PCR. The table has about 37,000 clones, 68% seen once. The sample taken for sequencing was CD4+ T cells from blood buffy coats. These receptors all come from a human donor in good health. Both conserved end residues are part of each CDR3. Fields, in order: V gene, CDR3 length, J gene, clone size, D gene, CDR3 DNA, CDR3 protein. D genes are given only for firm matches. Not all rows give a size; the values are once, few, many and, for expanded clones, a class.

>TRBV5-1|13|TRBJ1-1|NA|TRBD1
TGTGCCAGCAGCTTGGACAGGGTCACTGAAGCTTTCTTT
CASSLDRVTEAFF
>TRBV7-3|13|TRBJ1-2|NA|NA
TGTGCCAGCAGCTTGGGTGGCGGGAGTGGCTACACCTTC
CASSLGGGSGYTF
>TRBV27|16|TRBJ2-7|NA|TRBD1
TGTGCCAGCAGTTTATCGAGGACAGGCCTACCGCGGGAGCAGTACTTC
CASSLSRTGLPREQYF
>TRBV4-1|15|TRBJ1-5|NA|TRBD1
TGCGCCAGCACTACTGAAGGACAGGGGGCTCAGCCCCAGCATTTT
CASTTEGQGAQPQHF
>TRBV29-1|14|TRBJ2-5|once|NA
TGCAGCGTTCACAGGGGGAGGGGGTCGGAGACCCAGTACTTC
CSVHRGRGSETQYF
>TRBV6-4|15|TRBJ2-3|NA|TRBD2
TGTGCCAGCAGTGACACTAGCGGGGGGGCAGATACGCAGTATTTT
CASSDTSGGADTQYF
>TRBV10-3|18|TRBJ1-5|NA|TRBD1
TGTGCCATCAGTGGATCAGGGGGTCTCGGAGACGGCAATCAGCCCCAGCATTTT
CAISGSGGLGDGNQPQHF
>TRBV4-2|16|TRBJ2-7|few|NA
TGTGCCAGCAGCCAAGCCCTCTCAGGGATGGACTACGAGCAGTACTTC
CASSQALSGMDYEQYF
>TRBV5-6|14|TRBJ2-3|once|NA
TGTGCCAGCAGCCCTTTGGGAGGCACAGATACGCAGTATTTT
CASSPLGGTDTQYF
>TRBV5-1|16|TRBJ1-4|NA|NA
TGCGCCAGCAGCCGGACCGGGGGCCGGACTAATGAAAAACTGTTTTTT
CASSRTGGRTNEKLFF
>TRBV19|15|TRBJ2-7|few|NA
TGTGCCAGTAGTCGATATGAGGGTGGTATCTACGAGCAGTACTTC
CASSRYEGGIYEQYF
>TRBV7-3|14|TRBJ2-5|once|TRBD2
TGTGCCAGCAGCTTCGGACTAGCGGGGAGCACCCAGTACTTC
CASSFGLAGSTQYF
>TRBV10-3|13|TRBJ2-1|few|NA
TGTGCCATCAGTGACGGGGTGGAGTCTGAGCAGTTCTTC
CAISDGVESEQFF
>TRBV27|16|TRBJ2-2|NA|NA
TGTGCCAGCAGTTTAGAACAGGGTCCGAACACCGGGGAGCTGTTTTTT
CASSLEQGPNTGELFF
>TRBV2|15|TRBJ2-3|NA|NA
TGTGCCAGCAGTGTCCGGGAGTGGGGCACAGATACGCAGTATTTT
CASSVREWGTDTQYF
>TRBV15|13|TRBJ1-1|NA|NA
TGTGCCACCAGCACCGGGACCGGGACTGAAGCTTTCTTT
CATSTGTGTEAFF
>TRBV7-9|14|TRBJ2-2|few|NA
TGTGCCAGCAGCTTTTCGGGCAGCACCGGGGAGCTGTTTTTT
CASSFSGSTGELFF
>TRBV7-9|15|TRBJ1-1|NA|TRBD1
TGTGCCAGCAGCTCGGGACAGCACATGAACACTGAAGCTTTCTTT
CASSSGQHMNTEAFF
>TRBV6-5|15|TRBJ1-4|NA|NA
TGTGCCAGCAGTTTTCACAGGGCCGAGAATGAAAAACTGTTTTTT
CASSFHRAENEKLFF
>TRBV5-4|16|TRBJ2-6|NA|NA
TGTGCCAGCAGCTTCGGCCAGGTGGGTGGGGCCAACGTCCTGACTTTC
CASSFGQVGGANVLTF
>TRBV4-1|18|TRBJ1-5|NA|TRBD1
TGCGCCAGCAGCCAAGAAGGGGGCGGAGGCCAGTTAAATCAGCCCCAGCATTTT
CASSQEGGGGQLNQPQHF
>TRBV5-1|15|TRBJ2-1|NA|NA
TGCGCCAGCAGCTTGGCCCAGCGGAAGTACAATGAGCAGTTCTTC
CASSLAQRKYNEQFF
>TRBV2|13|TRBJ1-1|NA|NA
TGTGCCAGCAGTGATCGGGGGAACACTGAAGCTTTCTTT
CASSDRGNTEAFF
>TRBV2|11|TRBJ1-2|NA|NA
TGTGCCAGCAGTGCCCGGTTGGGCTACACCTTC
CASSARLGYTF
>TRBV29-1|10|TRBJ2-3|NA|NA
TGCAGCGTGGGACTTGATACGCAGTATTTT
CSVGLDTQYF
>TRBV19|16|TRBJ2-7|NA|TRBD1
TGTGCCAGTAGACCTACAGGGGGTACTACGACAGGAGAGCAGTACTTC
CASRPTGGTTTGEQYF
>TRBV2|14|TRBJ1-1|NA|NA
TGTGCCACTCCGAAAGGACAGCCCTACACTGAAGCTTTCTTT
CATPKGQPYTEAFF
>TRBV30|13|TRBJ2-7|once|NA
TGTGCCTGGTCCGGCAGGTGGCTCTACGAGCAGTACTTC
CAWSGRWLYEQYF
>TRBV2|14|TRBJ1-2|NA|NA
TGTGCCAGCAAGGGAGGAGGGAGTGTGGGTGGCTACACCTTC
CASKGGGSVGGYTF
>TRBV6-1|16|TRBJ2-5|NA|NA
TGTGCCAGCAGTGAAAAGTTCACAGGCCACCAAGAGACCCAGTACTTC
CASSEKFTGHQETQYF
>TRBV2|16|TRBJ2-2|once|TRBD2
TGTGCCAGCAGGGAGTCCGGGGGGGCCTACACCGGGGAGCTGTTTTTT
CASRESGGAYTGELFF
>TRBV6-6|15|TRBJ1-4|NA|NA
TGTGCCAGCACCGGGTCCTTCTCCCGTAGGGAAAAACTGTTTTTT
CASTGSFSRREKLFF
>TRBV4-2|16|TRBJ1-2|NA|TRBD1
TGTGCCAGCAGCCACACCTATGGACAGGGAGACTATGGCTACACCTTC
CASSHTYGQGDYGYTF
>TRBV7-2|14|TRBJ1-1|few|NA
TGTGCCAGCAGCCCGGCAGGGCCGAACACTGAAGCTTTCTTT
CASSPAGPNTEAFF
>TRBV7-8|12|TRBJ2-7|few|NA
TGTGCCAGCAGCCTTTCGGCGGGCGAGCAGTACTTC
CASSLSAGEQYF
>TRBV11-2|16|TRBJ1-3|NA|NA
TGTGCCAGCAGCTTGAGTGGGGGCGCGGGTGGAAACACCATATATTTT
CASSLSGGAGGNTIYF
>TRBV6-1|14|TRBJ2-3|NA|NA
TGTGCCAGCAGTGAGGTGTCTGGCGGAGAGCCCCCTTTTTTT
CASSEVSGGEPPFF
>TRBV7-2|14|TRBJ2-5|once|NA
TGTGCCAGCAGCCAAATGGGTCTACAAGAGACCCAGTACTTC
CASSQMGLQETQYF
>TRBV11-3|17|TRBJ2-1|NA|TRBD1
TGTGCCAGCAGCTTAGGAGGGCCGGGACAGGACTACAATGAGCAGTTCTTC
CASSLGGPGQDYNEQFF
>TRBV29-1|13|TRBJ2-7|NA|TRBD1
TGCAGCGCCAGACAGGGTCGTCCAAACGAGCAGTACTTC
CSARQGRPNEQYF
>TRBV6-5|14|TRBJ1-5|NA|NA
TGTGCCATCAGTGAGGGGCCGGCCAATCAGCCCCAGCATTTT
CAISEGPANQPQHF
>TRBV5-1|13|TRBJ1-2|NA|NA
TGCGCCAGCAGCCAACCGGGGGGCTATGGCTACACCTTC
CASSQPGGYGYTF
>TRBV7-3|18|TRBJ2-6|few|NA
TGTGCCAGCAGCCCCGACGGTGGACGGGGCTCTGGGGCCAACGTCCTGACTTTC
CASSPDGGRGSGANVLTF
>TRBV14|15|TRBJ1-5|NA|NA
TGTGCCAGCAGCCCTACCGCCGGGGTCCCCTCGCCCCAGCATTTT
CASSPTAGVPSPQHF
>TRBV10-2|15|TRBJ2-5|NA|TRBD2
TGCGCCAGCAGTGTTAGGGCTAGCGGGGTAGAGACCCAGTACTTC
CASSVRASGVETQYF
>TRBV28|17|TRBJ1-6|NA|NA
TGTGCCAGCAGGCCCGCCCCGGGACCCCAGTTCGTTTCACCCCTCCACTTT
CASRPAPGPQFVSPLHF
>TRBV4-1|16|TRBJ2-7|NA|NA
TGCGCCAGCAGCCAAGAGCGCGGGTCACCCTCCTACGAGCAGTACTTC
CASSQERGSPSYEQYF
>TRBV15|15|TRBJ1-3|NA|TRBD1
TGTGCCACCAGCGCGACAGGGTGGACTGGAAACACCATATATTTT
CATSATGWTGNTIYF
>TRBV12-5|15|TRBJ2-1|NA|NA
TGTGCTAGTGGTCTATCCCTCGGGGGCCGCAATGAGCAGTTCTTC
CASGLSLGGRNEQFF
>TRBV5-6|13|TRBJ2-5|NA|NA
TGTGCCAGCAGCTTGTGGGGGGAGGAGACCCAGTACTTC
CASSLWGEETQYF
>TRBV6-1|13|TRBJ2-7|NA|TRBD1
TGTGCCAGCAAAGGACAGGGGGCGGGCGAGCAGTACTTC
CASKGQGAGEQYF
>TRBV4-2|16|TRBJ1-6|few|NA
TGTGCCAGCAGCCCAGGTAGGGACTCCTATAATTCACCCCTCCACTTT
CASSPGRDSYNSPLHF
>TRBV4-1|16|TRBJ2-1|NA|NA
TGCGCCAGCAGCGAACTAAACATTATCTCCTACAATGAGCAGTTCTTC
CASSELNIISYNEQFF
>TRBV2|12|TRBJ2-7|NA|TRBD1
TGTGCCAGCAGGGGACAGTCCTACGAGCAGTACTTC
CASRGQSYEQYF
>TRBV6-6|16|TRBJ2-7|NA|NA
TGTGCCAGCAGTTCGACCACAGGACGGCTCTCCTACGAGCAGTACTTC
CASSSTTGRLSYEQYF
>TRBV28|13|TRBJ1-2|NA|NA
TGTGCCAGCTTGGACAGTGTAGGACTTGGCTACACCTTC
CASLDSVGLGYTF
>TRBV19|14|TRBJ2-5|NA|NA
TGTGCCAGTAGGCCGGCTGGAGGCCAAGAGACCCAGTACTTC
CASRPAGGQETQYF